Listed below are T cell receptor beta chains from one sample, sequenced in a study of blood T cell repertoires in COVID-19. TCRdb's table, derived via immunoSEQ multiplex PCR, lists solely in-frame clones and lacks some. The sample lists under 300,000 clones, approximately 83% seen once, with approximately 1.8% in the top ten. Sequencing was done on a sample of peripheral blood. The receptors shown here come from a man aged 25-45 years who had recovered from COVID-19. CDR3s include the opening cysteine and the closing phenylalanine or tryptophan. The order of the fields is CDR3 protein, CDR3 DNA, D gene, V gene, clone size, J gene. The D gene is left open where the match is weak. The size of a clone is reported for some rows only, either as once, few or many, or as a class for expanded clones.

CASSLKTDSRSGANVLTF TGTGCCAGCAGCTTGAAAACCGACAGCCGCTCTGGGGCCAACGTCCTGACTTTC . TRBV12-1 . TRBJ2-6
CATSRRTGDNEQFF TGTGCCACCAGCCGCCGGACAGGGGATAATGAGCAGTTCTTC TRBD1 TRBV15 . TRBJ2-1
CASTTIIGLAGRLPYNEQFF TGCGCCAGCACCACAATAATCGGACTAGCGGGACGCCTACCCTACAATGAGCAGTTCTTC TRBD2 TRBV23-1 once TRBJ2-1
CASSFRTDSSYEQYF TGTGCCAGCAGCTTTCGCACAGATTCCTCCTACGAGCAGTACTTC . TRBV7-9 . TRBJ2-7
CASSYGGYTF TGTGCCAGCAGTTACGGTGGCTACACCTTC . TRBV2 . TRBJ1-2
CASSQGGLAGVNEQFF TGTGCCAGCAGCCAAGGGGGACTAGCGGGGGTCAATGAGCAGTTCTTC TRBD2 TRBV14 . TRBJ2-1
CASSQDRSAETQYF TGCGCCAGCAGCCAAGATCGTAGCGCGGAGACCCAGTACTTC . TRBV4-1 few TRBJ2-5
CASSESGGGQYF TGTGCCAGCAGTGAGAGCGGGGGGGGGCAGTACTTC TRBD2 TRBV25-1 . TRBJ2-7
CASSPKQVGIVGYTF TGTGCCAGCTCACCAAAACAGGTTGGAATAGTTGGCTACACCTTC . TRBV18 . TRBJ1-2
CASSFFFHRSSRVVKETQYF TGTGCCAGCAGTTTCTTCTTCCATCGGTCCAGCAGGGTAGTTAAAGAGACCCAGTACTTC . TRBV28 . TRBJ2-5
CASRRGTDTQYF TGTGCCAGCAGGCGGGGCACAGATACGCAGTATTTT . TRBV27 . TRBJ2-3
CASSLPNVPGTSRELFF TGTGCCAGCAGTTTACCGAATGTCCCCGGGACTAGCCGGGAGCTGTTTTTT TRBD2 TRBV27 . TRBJ2-2
CASSLRQGNNEQFF TGTGCCAGCAGCTTAAGACAGGGAAACAATGAGCAGTTCTTC TRBD1 TRBV7-3 . TRBJ2-1
CASSLHRAETQYF TGTGCCAGCAGTTTACACAGGGCGGAGACCCAGTACTTC . TRBV12-3/TRBV12-4 . TRBJ2-5
CASRDGGAPLHF TGTGCCAGCAGGGACGGAGGGGCACCCCTCCACTTT . TRBV6-5 once TRBJ1-6
CASRTSGESSYNEQFF TGTGCCAGCAGGACAAGCGGGGAGAGCTCCTACAATGAGCAGTTCTTC TRBD2 TRBV28 many TRBJ2-1